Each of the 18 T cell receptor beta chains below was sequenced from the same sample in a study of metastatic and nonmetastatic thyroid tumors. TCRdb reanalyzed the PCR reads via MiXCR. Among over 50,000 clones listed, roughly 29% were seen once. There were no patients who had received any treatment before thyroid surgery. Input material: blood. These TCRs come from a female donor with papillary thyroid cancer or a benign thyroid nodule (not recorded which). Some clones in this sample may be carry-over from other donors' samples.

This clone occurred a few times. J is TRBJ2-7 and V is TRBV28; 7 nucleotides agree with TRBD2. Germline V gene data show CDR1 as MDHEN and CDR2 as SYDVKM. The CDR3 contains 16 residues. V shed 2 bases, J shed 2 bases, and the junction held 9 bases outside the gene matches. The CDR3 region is CASSLDWGGTPYEQYF. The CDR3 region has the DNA TGTGCCAGCAGTTTAGATTGGGGGGGAACCCCCTACGAGCAGTACTTC.

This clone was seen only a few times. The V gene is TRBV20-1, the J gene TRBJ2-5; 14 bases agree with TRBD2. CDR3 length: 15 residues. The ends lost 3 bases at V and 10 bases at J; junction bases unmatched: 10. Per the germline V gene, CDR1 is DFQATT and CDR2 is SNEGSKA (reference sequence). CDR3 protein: CSASGTSGSSSDQYF. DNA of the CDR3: TGCAGTGCTAGCGGGACTAGCGGGAGCTCCAGCGACCAGTACTTC.

CDR3 sequence reads: CATRDRGGSYEQYF. The CDR3 nucleotides read TGTGCCACCCGGGACAGGGGAGGCTCCTACGAGCAGTACTTC. V usage is TRBV10-3 and J usage is TRBJ2-7, with 10 nucleotides matching TRBD1. The junction had 6 bases not matched to a gene; V was cut back by 10 bases and J by 0 bases. The germline gives CDR1 ENHRY, CDR2 SYGVKD. The CDR3 has 14 amino acids.

CDR3 bases: TGCAGTGCCCCCAGGTTGCGGCTCGGGGGCACTGAAGCTTTCTTT. It codes for CSAPRLRLGGTEAFF. V is TRBV20-1 and J is TRBJ1-1; perhaps TRBD1 as D (5 bases). The CDR3 is made up of 15 amino acids. The V gene's germline CDR1 is DFQATT and CDR2 SNEGSKA (reference sequence). V lost 6 bases, J lost 4 bases, and 21 bases lay in between.

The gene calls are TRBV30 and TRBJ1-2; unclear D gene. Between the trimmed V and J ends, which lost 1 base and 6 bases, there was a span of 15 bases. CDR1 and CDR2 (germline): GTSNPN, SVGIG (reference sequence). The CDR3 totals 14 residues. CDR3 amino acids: CAWSELARADGYTF. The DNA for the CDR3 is TGTGCCTGGAGTGAACTAGCCCGGGCAGATGGCTACACCTTC.

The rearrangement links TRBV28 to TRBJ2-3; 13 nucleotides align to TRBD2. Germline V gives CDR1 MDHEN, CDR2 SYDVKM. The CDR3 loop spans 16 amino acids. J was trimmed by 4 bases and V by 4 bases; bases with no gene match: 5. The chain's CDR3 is CASSSTSGRTSDTQYF. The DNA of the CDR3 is TGTGCCAGCAGTTCGACTAGCGGGAGGACCTCAGATACGCAGTATTTT.

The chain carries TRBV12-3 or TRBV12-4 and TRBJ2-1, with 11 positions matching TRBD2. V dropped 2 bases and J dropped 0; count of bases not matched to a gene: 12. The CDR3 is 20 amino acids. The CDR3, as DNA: TGTGCCAGCAGTTTAACCCGAGTAGCGGGGGGGCTGAGCTCCTACAATGAGCAGTTCTTC. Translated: CASSLTRVAGGLSSYNEQFF.

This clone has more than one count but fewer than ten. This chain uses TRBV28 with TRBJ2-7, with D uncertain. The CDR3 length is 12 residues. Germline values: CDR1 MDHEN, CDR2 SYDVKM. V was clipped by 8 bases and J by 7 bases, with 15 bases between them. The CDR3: CASRPPWGEQYF. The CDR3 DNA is TGTGCCAGCCGGCCGCCCTGGGGAGAGCAGTACTTC. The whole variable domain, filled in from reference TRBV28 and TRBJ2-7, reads DVKVTQSSRYLVKRTGEKVFLECVQDMDHENMFWYRQDPGLGLRLIYFSYDVKMKEKGDIPEGYSVSREKKERFSLILESASTNQTSMYLCASRPPWGEQYFGPGTRLTVT.

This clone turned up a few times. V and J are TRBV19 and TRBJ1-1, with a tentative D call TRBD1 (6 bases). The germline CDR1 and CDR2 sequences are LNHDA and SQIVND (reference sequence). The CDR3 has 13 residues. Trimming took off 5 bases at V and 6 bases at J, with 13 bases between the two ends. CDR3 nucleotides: TGTGCCAGTAGTGTCGAACAGGGATCTGAAGCTTTCTTT. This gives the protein CASSVEQGSEAFF.

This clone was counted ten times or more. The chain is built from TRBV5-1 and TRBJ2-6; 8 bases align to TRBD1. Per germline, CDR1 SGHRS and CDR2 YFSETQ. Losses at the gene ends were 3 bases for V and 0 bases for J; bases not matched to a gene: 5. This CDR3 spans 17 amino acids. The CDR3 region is CASSSGTGPSGANVLTF. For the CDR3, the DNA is TGCGCCAGCAGCTCCGGGACAGGTCCCTCTGGGGCCAACGTCCTGACTTTC.

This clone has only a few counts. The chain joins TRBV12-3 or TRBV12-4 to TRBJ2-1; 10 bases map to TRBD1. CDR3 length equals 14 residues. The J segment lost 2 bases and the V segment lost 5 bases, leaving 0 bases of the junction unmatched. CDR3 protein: CASSDRGPYNEQFF. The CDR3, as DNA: TGTGCCAGCAGTGACAGGGGGCCCTACAATGAGCAGTTCTTC.

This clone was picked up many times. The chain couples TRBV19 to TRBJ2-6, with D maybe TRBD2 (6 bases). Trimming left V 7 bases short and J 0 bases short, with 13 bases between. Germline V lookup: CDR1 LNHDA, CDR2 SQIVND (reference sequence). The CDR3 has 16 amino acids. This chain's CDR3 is CASMSTGLSGANVLTF. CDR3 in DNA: TGTGCCAGTATGTCCACGGGACTCTCTGGGGCCAACGTCCTGACTTTC. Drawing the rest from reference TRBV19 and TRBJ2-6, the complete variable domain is DGGITQSPKYLFRKEGQNVTLSCEQNLNHDAMYWYRQDPGQGLRLIYYSQIVNDFQKGDIAEGYSVSREKKESFPLTVTSAQKNPTAFYLCASMSTGLSGANVLTFGAGSRLTVL.

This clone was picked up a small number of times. The DNA for the CDR3 is TGCGCCAGCTCAAGGGGGAATCAGCCCCAGCATTTT. Protein: CASSRGNQPQHF. V gene TRBV10-1 combines with J gene TRBJ1-5; the D gene is possibly TRBD1 (6 bases). The V gene's germline CDR1 is WNHNN and CDR2 SYGVQD (reference sequence). The CDR3 is 12 residues long. V dropped 8 bases and J dropped 4 bases, with 9 bases sitting between them.

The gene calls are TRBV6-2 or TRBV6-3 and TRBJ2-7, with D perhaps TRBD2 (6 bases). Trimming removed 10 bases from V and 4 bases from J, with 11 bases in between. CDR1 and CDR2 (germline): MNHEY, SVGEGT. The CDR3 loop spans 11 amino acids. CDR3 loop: CATRRGYEQYF. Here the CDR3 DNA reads TGTGCCACCAGGCGGGGTTACGAGCAGTACTTC.

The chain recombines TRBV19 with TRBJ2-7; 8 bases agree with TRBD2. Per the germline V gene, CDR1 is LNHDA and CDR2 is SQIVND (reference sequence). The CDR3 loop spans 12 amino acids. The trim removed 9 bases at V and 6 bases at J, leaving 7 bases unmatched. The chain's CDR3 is CASLSGSAEQYF. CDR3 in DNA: TGTGCCAGCCTCAGCGGGAGCGCCGAGCAGTACTTC.

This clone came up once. Here the CDR3 reads CAWSPLYPNEQYF. DNA of the CDR3: TGTGCCTGGAGTCCCCTCTACCCGAACGAGCAGTACTTC. The V gene is TRBV30, the J gene TRBJ2-7; D gene ambiguous. V gave up 2 bases and J gave up 5 bases, with 13 bases separating them. Germline CDR1 GTSNPN, CDR2 SVGIG (reference sequence). The CDR3 consists of 13 residues.

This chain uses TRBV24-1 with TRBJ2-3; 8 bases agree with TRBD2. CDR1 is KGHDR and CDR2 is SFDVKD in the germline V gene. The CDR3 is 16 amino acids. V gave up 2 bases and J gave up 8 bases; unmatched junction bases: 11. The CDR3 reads CATSDSSGLALGTQYF. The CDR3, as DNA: TGTGCCACCAGTGATTCTAGCGGACTAGCTTTAGGTACGCAGTATTTT.

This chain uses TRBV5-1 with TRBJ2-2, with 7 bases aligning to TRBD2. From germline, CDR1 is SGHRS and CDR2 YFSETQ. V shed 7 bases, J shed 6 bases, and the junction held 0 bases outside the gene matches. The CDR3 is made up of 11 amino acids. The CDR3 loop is CASRGAGELFF. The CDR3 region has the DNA TGCGCCAGCCGGGGGGCCGGGGAGCTGTTTTTT.